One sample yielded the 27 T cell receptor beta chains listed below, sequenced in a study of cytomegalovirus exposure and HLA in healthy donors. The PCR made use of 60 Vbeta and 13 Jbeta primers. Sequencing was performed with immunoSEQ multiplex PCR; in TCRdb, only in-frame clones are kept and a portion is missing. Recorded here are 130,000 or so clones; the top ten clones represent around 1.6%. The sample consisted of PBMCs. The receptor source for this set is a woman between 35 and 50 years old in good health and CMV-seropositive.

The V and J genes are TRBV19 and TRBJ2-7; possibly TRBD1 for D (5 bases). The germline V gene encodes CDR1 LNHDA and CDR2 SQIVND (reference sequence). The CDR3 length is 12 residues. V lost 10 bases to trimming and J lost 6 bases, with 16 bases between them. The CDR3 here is CAKIAGRCEQYF. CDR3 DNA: TGTGCCAAAATCGCAGGGCGCTGCGAGCAGTACTTC.

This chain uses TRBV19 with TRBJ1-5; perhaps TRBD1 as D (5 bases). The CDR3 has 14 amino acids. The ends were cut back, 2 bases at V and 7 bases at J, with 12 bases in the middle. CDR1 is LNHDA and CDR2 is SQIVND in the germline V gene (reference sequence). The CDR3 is CASSIWGSSQPQHF. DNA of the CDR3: TGTGCCAGTAGTATATGGGGCAGTAGCCAGCCCCAGCATTTT.

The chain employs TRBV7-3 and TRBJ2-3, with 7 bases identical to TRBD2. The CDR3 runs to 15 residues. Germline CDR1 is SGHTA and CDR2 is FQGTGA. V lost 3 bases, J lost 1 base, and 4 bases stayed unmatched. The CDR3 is CASSFRGSGTDTQYF. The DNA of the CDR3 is TGTGCCAGCAGCTTTCGCGGGAGCGGCACAGATACGCAGTATTTT.

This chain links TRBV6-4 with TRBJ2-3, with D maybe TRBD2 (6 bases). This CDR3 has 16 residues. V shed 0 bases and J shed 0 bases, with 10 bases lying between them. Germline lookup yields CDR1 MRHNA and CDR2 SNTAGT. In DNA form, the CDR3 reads TGTGCCAGCAGTGACTCCGCCGGGACTAGCACAGATACGCAGTATTTT. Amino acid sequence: CASSDSAGTSTDTQYF.

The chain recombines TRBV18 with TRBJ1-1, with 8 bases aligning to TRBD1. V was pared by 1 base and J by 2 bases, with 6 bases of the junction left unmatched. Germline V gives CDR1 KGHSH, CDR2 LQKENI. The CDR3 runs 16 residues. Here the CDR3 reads CASSPLKGQGNTEAFF. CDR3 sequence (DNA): TGTGCCAGCTCACCACTCAAAGGACAGGGCAACACTGAAGCTTTCTTT.

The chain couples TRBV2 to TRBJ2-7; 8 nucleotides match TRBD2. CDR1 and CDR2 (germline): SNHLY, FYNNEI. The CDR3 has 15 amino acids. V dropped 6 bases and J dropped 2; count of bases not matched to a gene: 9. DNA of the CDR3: TGTGCCAGCAGACCATTAGCGGGACCAACCTACGAGCAGTACTTC. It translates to CASRPLAGPTYEQYF.

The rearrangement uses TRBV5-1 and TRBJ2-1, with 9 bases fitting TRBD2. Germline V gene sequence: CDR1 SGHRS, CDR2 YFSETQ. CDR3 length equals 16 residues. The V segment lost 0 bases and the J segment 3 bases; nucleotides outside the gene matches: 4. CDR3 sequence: CASSLELAGNYNEQFF. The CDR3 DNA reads TGCGCCAGCAGCTTGGAACTAGCGGGTAACTACAATGAGCAGTTCTTC.

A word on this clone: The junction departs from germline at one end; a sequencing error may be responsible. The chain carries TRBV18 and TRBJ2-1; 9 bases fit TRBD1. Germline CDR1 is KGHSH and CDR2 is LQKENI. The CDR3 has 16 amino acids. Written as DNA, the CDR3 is TGTGCCAGCTCCCCACAGGGGGCCTTCTCCTACAATGAGCAGTTCTTC. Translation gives CASSPQGAFSYNEQFF.

In nucleotides, the CDR3 is TGTGCCATCAGCACCGACAGGGTGTACGGCTACACCTTC. Residues: CAISTDRVYGYTF. This rearrangement joins TRBV10-3 to TRBJ1-2, with 7 bases matching TRBD1. The junction had 9 bases not matched to a gene; V was cut back by 6 bases and J by 8 bases. This CDR3 is 13 amino acids long. Germline loops: CDR1 ENHRY, CDR2 SYGVKD.

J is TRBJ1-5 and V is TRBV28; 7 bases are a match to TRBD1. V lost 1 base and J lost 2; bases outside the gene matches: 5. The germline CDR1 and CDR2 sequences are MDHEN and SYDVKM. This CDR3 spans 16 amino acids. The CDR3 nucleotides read TGTGCCAGCAGTTTATACAGGGGCGGGGGCAATCAGCCCCAGCATTTT. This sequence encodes CASSLYRGGGNQPQHF. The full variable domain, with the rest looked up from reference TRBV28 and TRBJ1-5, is DVKVTQSSRYLVKRTGEKVFLECVQDMDHENMFWYRQDPGLGLRLIYFSYDVKMKEKGDIPEGYSVSREKKERFSLILESASTNQTSMYLCASSLYRGGGNQPQHFGDGTRLSIL.

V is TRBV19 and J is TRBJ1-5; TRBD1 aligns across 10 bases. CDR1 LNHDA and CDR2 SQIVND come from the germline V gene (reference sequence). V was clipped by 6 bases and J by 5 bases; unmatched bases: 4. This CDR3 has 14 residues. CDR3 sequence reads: CASRDRGGDQPQHF. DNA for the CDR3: TGTGCCAGTAGGGACAGGGGGGGAGATCAGCCCCAGCATTTT. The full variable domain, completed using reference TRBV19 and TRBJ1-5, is DGGITQSPKYLFRKEGQNVTLSCEQNLNHDAMYWYRQDPGQGLRLIYYSQIVNDFQKGDIAEGYSVSREKKESFPLTVTSAQKNPTAFYLCASRDRGGDQPQHFGDGTRLSIL.

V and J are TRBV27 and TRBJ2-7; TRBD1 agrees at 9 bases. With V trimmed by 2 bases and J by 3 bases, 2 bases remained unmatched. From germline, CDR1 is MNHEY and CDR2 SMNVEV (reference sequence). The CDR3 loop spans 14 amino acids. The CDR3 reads CASSLGTGNYEQYF. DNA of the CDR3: TGTGCCAGCAGTTTAGGGACAGGGAACTACGAGCAGTACTTC.

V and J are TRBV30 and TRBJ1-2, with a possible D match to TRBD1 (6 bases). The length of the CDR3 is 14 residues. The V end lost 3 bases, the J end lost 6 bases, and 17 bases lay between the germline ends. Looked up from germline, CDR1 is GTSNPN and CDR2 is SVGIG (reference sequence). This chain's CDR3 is CAWSRTAGRDGYTF. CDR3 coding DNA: TGTGCCTGGAGCCGGACAGCGGGGAGAGATGGCTACACCTTC.

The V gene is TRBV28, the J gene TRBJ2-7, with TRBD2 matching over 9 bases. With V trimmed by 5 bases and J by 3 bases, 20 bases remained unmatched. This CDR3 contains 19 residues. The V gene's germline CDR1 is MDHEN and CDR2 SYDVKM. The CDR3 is CASSTPLAGGSLADYEQYF. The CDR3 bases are TGTGCCAGCAGTACCCCACTAGCGGGCGGATCCCTGGCCGACTACGAGCAGTACTTC.

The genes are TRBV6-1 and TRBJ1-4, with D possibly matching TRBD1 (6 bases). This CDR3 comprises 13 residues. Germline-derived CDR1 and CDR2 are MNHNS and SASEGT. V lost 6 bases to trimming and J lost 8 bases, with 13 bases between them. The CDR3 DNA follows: TGTGCCAGCAGCCGGGACATAGGGGAAAAACTGTTTTTT. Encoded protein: CASSRDIGEKLFF.

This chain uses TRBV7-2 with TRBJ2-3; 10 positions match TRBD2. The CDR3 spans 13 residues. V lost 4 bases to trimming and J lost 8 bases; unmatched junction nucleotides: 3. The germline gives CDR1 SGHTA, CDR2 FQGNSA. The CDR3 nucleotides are TGTGCCAGCAGCTCTCGACTAGCGGGTACGCAGTATTTT. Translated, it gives CASSSRLAGTQYF. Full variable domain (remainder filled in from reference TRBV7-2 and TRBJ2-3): GAGVSQSPSNKVTEKGKDVELRCDPISGHTALYWYRQSLGQGLEFLIYFQGNSAPDKSGLPSDRFSAERTGGSVSTLTIQRTQQEDSAVYLCASSSRLAGTQYFGPGTRLTVL.

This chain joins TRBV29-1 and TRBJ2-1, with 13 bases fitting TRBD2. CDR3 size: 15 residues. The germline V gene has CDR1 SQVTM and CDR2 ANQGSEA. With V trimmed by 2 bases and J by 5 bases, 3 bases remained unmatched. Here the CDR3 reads CSVELGLAGNNEQFF. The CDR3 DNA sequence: TGCAGCGTTGAACTGGGACTAGCGGGAAACAATGAGCAGTTCTTC.

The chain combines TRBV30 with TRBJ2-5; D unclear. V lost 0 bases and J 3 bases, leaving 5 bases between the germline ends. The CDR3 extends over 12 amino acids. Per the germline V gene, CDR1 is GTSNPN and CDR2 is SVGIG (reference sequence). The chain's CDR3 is CAWSVGEETQYF. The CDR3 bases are TGTGCCTGGAGTGTAGGAGAAGAGACCCAGTACTTC.

The CDR3 DNA reads as TGTGCCAGCAGTTTCTTCGACAGAGGGGAGCTGTTTTTT. This sequence encodes CASSFFDRGELFF. The chain joins TRBV27 to TRBJ2-2; D is possibly TRBD1 (5 bases). Germline-derived CDR1 and CDR2 are MNHEY and SMNVEV (reference sequence). There are 13 residues in the CDR3. V was trimmed by 3 bases and J by 8 bases, leaving 10 bases between them.

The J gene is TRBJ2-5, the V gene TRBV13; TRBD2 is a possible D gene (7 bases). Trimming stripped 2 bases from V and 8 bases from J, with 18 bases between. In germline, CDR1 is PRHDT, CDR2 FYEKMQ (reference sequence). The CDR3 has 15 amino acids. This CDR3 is CASSLWASGGGTQYF. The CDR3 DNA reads TGTGCCAGCAGCTTATGGGCTAGCGGAGGGGGAACCCAGTACTTC.

CDR3 sequence (DNA): TGCAGCGTTGGAAATCAGGGAAGCTATGGCTACACCTTC. Its protein is CSVGNQGSYGYTF. The chain links TRBV29-1 to TRBJ1-2; perhaps TRBD1 as D (5 bases). CDR3 length equals 13 residues. Germline V gene sequence: CDR1 SQVTM, CDR2 ANQGSEA. The germline V and J ends were trimmed by 4 bases and 4 bases, with 13 bases remaining between them.

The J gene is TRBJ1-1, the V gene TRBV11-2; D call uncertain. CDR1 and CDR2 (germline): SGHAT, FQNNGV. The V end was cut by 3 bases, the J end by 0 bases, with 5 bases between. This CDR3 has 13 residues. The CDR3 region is CASSFLLNTEAFF. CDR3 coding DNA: TGTGCCAGCAGCTTCCTATTGAACACTGAAGCTTTCTTT.

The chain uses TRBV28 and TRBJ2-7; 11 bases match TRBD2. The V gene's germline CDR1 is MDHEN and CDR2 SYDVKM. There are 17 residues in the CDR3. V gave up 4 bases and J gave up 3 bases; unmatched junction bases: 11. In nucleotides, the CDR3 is TGTGCCAGCAGTTCGACTAGCGGGGCCCTCTGGGGCTACGAGCAGTACTTC. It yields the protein CASSSTSGALWGYEQYF.

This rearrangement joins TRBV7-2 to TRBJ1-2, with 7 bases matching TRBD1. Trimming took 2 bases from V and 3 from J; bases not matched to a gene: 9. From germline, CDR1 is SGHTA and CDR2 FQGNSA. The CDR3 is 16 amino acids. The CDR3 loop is CASSLSYRGEDYGYTF. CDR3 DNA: TGTGCCAGCAGCTTAAGTTACAGGGGCGAGGACTATGGCTACACCTTC. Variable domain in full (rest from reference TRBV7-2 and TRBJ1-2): GAGVSQSPSNKVTEKGKDVELRCDPISGHTALYWYRQSLGQGLEFLIYFQGNSAPDKSGLPSDRFSAERTGGSVSTLTIQRTQQEDSAVYLCASSLSYRGEDYGYTFGSGTRLTVV.

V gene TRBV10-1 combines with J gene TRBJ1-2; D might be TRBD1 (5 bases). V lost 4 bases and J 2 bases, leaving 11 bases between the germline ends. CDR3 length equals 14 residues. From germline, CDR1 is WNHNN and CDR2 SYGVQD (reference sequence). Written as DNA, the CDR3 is TGCGCCAGCAGTGGGGGGGGGAAAAACTATGGCTACACCTTC. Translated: CASSGGGKNYGYTF.

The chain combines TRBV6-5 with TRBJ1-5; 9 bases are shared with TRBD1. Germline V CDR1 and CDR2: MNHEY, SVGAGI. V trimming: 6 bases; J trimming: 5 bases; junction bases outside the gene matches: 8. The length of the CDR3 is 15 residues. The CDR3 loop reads CASSQTGTGHQPQHF. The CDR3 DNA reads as TGTGCCAGCAGCCAGACCGGGACAGGGCATCAGCCCCAGCATTTT.

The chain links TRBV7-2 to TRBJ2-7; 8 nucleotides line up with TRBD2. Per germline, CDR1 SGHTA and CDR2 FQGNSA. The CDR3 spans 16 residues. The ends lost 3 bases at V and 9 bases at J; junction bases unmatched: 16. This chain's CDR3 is CASSFSASGPPTRQYF. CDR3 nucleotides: TGTGCCAGCAGCTTCTCGGCTAGCGGGCCCCCTACGAGGCAGTACTTC.